The rows below give T cell receptor beta chains drawn from one sample of a study of PD-L1 blockade in urothelial cancer. Assay: immunoSEQ multiplex PCR; the TCRdb copy retains only in-frame clones and omits some. Found here are some 90,000 clones, more than 70% of them singletons; the top ten hold about 1%. The sequences come from PBMCs, collected around atezolizumab (anti-PD-L1) treatment. The source is a woman older than 75 with urothelial cancer. Each CDR3 is given with its conserved first and last residue. A D gene is named only where the DNA matches it firmly. The size field is filled for only some rows; it gives once, few, many or a size class.

v_call: TRBV6-5; j_call: TRBJ1-2; clone_size: -; d_call: TRBD1; cdr3_nt: TGTGCCAGCAGATTGGACAGGGTTCACTATGGCTACACCTTC; cdr3_aa: CASRLDRVHYGYTF
v_call: TRBV7-3; j_call: TRBJ2-7; clone_size: -; d_call: -; cdr3_nt: TGTGCCAGCAGCCCAATTGGCGGATCCTCCTACGAGCAGTACTTC; cdr3_aa: CASSPIGGSSYEQYF
v_call: TRBV19; j_call: TRBJ1-5; clone_size: -; d_call: -; cdr3_nt: TGTGCCAGTAGTATAACTCGACTTATCAATCAGCCCCAGCATTTT; cdr3_aa: CASSITRLINQPQHF
v_call: TRBV27; j_call: TRBJ2-3; clone_size: -; d_call: -; cdr3_nt: TGTGCCAGCAGTAGCGCGAGCACAGATACGCAGTATTTT; cdr3_aa: CASSSASTDTQYF
v_call: TRBV14; j_call: TRBJ2-5; clone_size: once; d_call: TRBD2; cdr3_nt: TGTGCCAGCAGCCAAGGAGGCGGGGGTGGAGAGACCCAGTACTTC; cdr3_aa: CASSQGGGGGETQYF
v_call: TRBV30; j_call: TRBJ1-1; clone_size: -; d_call: -; cdr3_nt: TGTGCCTGGAGTCCCCTGGGAGGCTTGAACACTGAAGCTTTCTTT; cdr3_aa: CAWSPLGGLNTEAFF
v_call: TRBV28; j_call: TRBJ1-4; clone_size: -; d_call: TRBD1; cdr3_nt: TGTGCCAGCAGTGACGAACGGGACAGGTGGAATGAAAAACTGTTTTTT; cdr3_aa: CASSDERDRWNEKLFF
v_call: TRBV28; j_call: TRBJ1-2; clone_size: -; d_call: -; cdr3_nt: TGTGCCAGCAGTTTACCAAGGGGATATGGCTACACCTTC; cdr3_aa: CASSLPRGYGYTF
v_call: TRBV7-8; j_call: TRBJ2-7; clone_size: -; d_call: TRBD2; cdr3_nt: TGTGCCAGCAGCCTTAGCGGGTCGGCCTACGAGCAGTACTTC; cdr3_aa: CASSLSGSAYEQYF
v_call: TRBV7-8; j_call: TRBJ2-2; clone_size: -; d_call: TRBD2; cdr3_nt: TGTGCCAGCAGCTTACAAGCGGGAGCCGGGGAGCTGTTTTTT; cdr3_aa: CASSLQAGAGELFF
v_call: TRBV19; j_call: TRBJ1-5; clone_size: few; d_call: -; cdr3_nt: TGTGCCAGTAGCCAAAATTCGGGTAGCAATCAGCCCCAGCATTTT; cdr3_aa: CASSQNSGSNQPQHF
v_call: TRBV9; j_call: TRBJ1-3; clone_size: -; d_call: -; cdr3_nt: TGTGCCAGCAGCCCCGTCAGCTCTGGAAACACCATATATTTT; cdr3_aa: CASSPVSSGNTIYF
v_call: TRBV27; j_call: TRBJ1-5; clone_size: -; d_call: TRBD1; cdr3_nt: TGTGCCAGCAGTTTAAGCCCCGGACAGGGGGCACATCAGCCCCAGCATTTT; cdr3_aa: CASSLSPGQGAHQPQHF
v_call: TRBV5-1; j_call: TRBJ2-1; clone_size: -; d_call: -; cdr3_nt: TGCGCCAGCAGCCCTGAGGGAGGCCCATGGGATGAGCAGTTCTTC; cdr3_aa: CASSPEGGPWDEQFF
v_call: TRBV7-9; j_call: TRBJ2-3; clone_size: -; d_call: -; cdr3_nt: TGTGCCAGCAGCTCAGACCTCGGGGGCACAGATACGCAGTATTTT; cdr3_aa: CASSSDLGGTDTQYF
v_call: TRBV18; j_call: TRBJ2-3; clone_size: -; d_call: TRBD2; cdr3_nt: TGTGCCAGCTCACCGCTTAGCGGGAGCACAGATACGCAGTATTTT; cdr3_aa: CASSPLSGSTDTQYF
v_call: TRBV28; j_call: TRBJ1-5; clone_size: -; d_call: TRBD1; cdr3_nt: TGTGCCAGTATAAGACAGGGGAGTGGCAATCAGCCCCAGCATTTT; cdr3_aa: CASIRQGSGNQPQHF
v_call: TRBV10-3; j_call: TRBJ2-1; clone_size: -; d_call: TRBD1; cdr3_nt: TGTGCCATCAGTGACCCGGGACAGATGAACAATGAGCAGTTCTTC; cdr3_aa: CAISDPGQMNNEQFF
v_call: TRBV14; j_call: TRBJ2-2; clone_size: -; d_call: -; cdr3_nt: TGTGCCAGCAGCCAAGACCTCAGGGGCGGGGAGCTGTTTTTT; cdr3_aa: CASSQDLRGGELFF
v_call: TRBV29-1; j_call: TRBJ1-1; clone_size: -; d_call: -; cdr3_nt: TGCAGCGTTGAAGATCCGAGACATAACACTGAAGCTTTCTTT; cdr3_aa: CSVEDPRHNTEAFF
v_call: TRBV6-5; j_call: TRBJ2-2; clone_size: -; d_call: TRBD2; cdr3_nt: TGTGCCAGCAGTTTGACTAGCGGGAACACCGGGGAGCTGTTTTTT; cdr3_aa: CASSLTSGNTGELFF
v_call: TRBV5-1; j_call: TRBJ2-3; clone_size: -; d_call: TRBD2; cdr3_nt: TGCGCCAGCAGCTCGGGGACTAGCGGGAGCACAGATACGCAGTATTTT; cdr3_aa: CASSSGTSGSTDTQYF
v_call: TRBV9; j_call: TRBJ2-1; clone_size: once; d_call: -; cdr3_nt: TGTGCCAGCAGCGTAGGGCCGGCTACAGGGCTTAGCTCCTACAATGAGCAGTTCTTC; cdr3_aa: CASSVGPATGLSSYNEQFF
v_call: TRBV7-2; j_call: TRBJ2-1; clone_size: -; d_call: TRBD2; cdr3_nt: TGTGCCAGCAGCTTTACTTTTGGCGGGGGTAATTCAGATGAGCAGTTCTTC; cdr3_aa: CASSFTFGGGNSDEQFF
v_call: TRBV5-1; j_call: TRBJ2-7; clone_size: -; d_call: TRBD2; cdr3_nt: TGCGCCAGCAGCGAAGGGACTAGCGTACTATACGAGCAGTACTTC; cdr3_aa: CASSEGTSVLYEQYF
v_call: TRBV30; j_call: TRBJ1-4; clone_size: -; d_call: -; cdr3_nt: TGTGCCTCCCCAGGGGACGGCAGGAGGGAAAAACTGTTTTTT; cdr3_aa: CASPGDGRREKLFF
v_call: TRBV5-8; j_call: TRBJ1-5; clone_size: -; d_call: TRBD1; cdr3_nt: TGTGCCAGCAGCTTATTACAGGGGGGACGTCAGCCCCAGCATTTT; cdr3_aa: CASSLLQGGRQPQHF
v_call: TRBV28; j_call: TRBJ2-7; clone_size: -; d_call: -; cdr3_nt: TGTGCCAGCAGCCACTACATAGGAACCTACGAGCAGTACTTC; cdr3_aa: CASSHYIGTYEQYF
v_call: TRBV9; j_call: TRBJ1-5; clone_size: -; d_call: -; cdr3_nt: TGTGCCAGCAGCGTAGCCGCGGGGGCGGGGCCCCAGCATTTT; cdr3_aa: CASSVAAGAGPQHF
v_call: TRBV18; j_call: TRBJ1-5; clone_size: -; d_call: TRBD1; cdr3_nt: TGTGCCAGCTCGGGACAGGGGTATGATCAGCCCCAGCATTTT; cdr3_aa: CASSGQGYDQPQHF
v_call: TRBV10-2; j_call: TRBJ2-7; clone_size: -; d_call: -; cdr3_nt: TGCGCCAGCAGTGAGCTTTCGGGGACCTACGAGCAGTACTTC; cdr3_aa: CASSELSGTYEQYF
v_call: TRBV6-6; j_call: TRBJ1-4; clone_size: -; d_call: TRBD1; cdr3_nt: TGTGCCAGCAGTAGGACAGGGGCGACTAATGAAAAACTGTTTTTT; cdr3_aa: CASSRTGATNEKLFF
v_call: TRBV27; j_call: TRBJ2-6; clone_size: few; d_call: TRBD1; cdr3_nt: TGTGCCAGCAGTTTATCTCGGACAGGGCGAGACGTCCTGACTTTC; cdr3_aa: CASSLSRTGRDVLTF
v_call: TRBV7-9; j_call: TRBJ2-7; clone_size: -; d_call: TRBD2; cdr3_nt: TGTGCCAGCAGCATGGGGACTAGCGGGAGGGCCGGATCCTACGAGCAGTACTTC; cdr3_aa: CASSMGTSGRAGSYEQYF
v_call: TRBV10-3; j_call: TRBJ1-3; clone_size: once; d_call: -; cdr3_nt: TGTGCCATCAGTGAGACAAAATCAGGAAACACCATATATTTT; cdr3_aa: CAISETKSGNTIYF
v_call: TRBV12-2; j_call: TRBJ2-1; clone_size: -; d_call: -; cdr3_nt: TGTGCAAGTCGCTTAGCGGGACTAGCGGGAGGGCGCTCCTACAATGAGCAGTTCTTC; cdr3_aa: CASRLAGLAGGRSYNEQFF
v_call: TRBV9; j_call: TRBJ2-2; clone_size: -; d_call: -; cdr3_nt: TGTGCCAGCAGCGCCGCCTCGAGAGTTGAGAACACCGGGGAGCTGTTTTTT; cdr3_aa: CASSAASRVENTGELFF
v_call: TRBV19; j_call: TRBJ2-3; clone_size: -; d_call: TRBD2; cdr3_nt: TGTGCCAGTAGTATACCTAGCGGGAGGGCAGATACGCAGTATTTT; cdr3_aa: CASSIPSGRADTQYF
v_call: TRBV15; j_call: TRBJ2-2; clone_size: -; d_call: -; cdr3_nt: TGTGCCACCAGCAGAGAGGCTCTAGTCACGTCAGGGGAGCTGTTTTTT; cdr3_aa: CATSREALVTSGELFF
v_call: TRBV5-1; j_call: TRBJ2-1; clone_size: once; d_call: TRBD2; cdr3_nt: TGCGCCAGCAGCTTGGTAGTCGCGGGAGCGAACAATGAGCAGTTCTTC; cdr3_aa: CASSLVVAGANNEQFF
v_call: TRBV6-5; j_call: TRBJ1-1; clone_size: once; d_call: -; cdr3_nt: TGTGCCAGCAGTTACCTGGGAGGGAGGAAAACTGAAGCTTTCTTT; cdr3_aa: CASSYLGGRKTEAFF
v_call: TRBV7-8; j_call: TRBJ1-1; clone_size: -; d_call: TRBD1; cdr3_nt: TGTGCCAGCAGCCCCCCCCAGGGGGAGGCTTTCTTT; cdr3_aa: CASSPPQGEAFF
v_call: TRBV28; j_call: TRBJ1-3; clone_size: once; d_call: -; cdr3_nt: TGTGCCAGCAGTTTCCAAGGGGCAGGAAACACCATATATTTT; cdr3_aa: CASSFQGAGNTIYF
v_call: TRBV5-4; j_call: TRBJ1-2; clone_size: once; d_call: -; cdr3_nt: TGTGCCAGCAGCCAATACTCTAACTATGGCTACACCTTC; cdr3_aa: CASSQYSNYGYTF
v_call: TRBV21-1; j_call: TRBJ2-1; clone_size: few; d_call: -; cdr3_nt: TGTGCCAGCACCTCCGACAATGAGCAGTTCTTC; cdr3_aa: CASTSDNEQFF
v_call: TRBV5-1; j_call: TRBJ2-1; clone_size: -; d_call: -; cdr3_nt: TGCGCCAGCAGCTTGGGACGGGGGAGCTCCTACAATGAGCAGTTCTTC; cdr3_aa: CASSLGRGSSYNEQFF
v_call: TRBV28; j_call: TRBJ1-4; clone_size: -; d_call: -; cdr3_nt: TGTGCCAGCAGTTTAGGGACGGCGTGGACAGATAATGAAAAACTGTTTTTT; cdr3_aa: CASSLGTAWTDNEKLFF
v_call: TRBV19; j_call: TRBJ2-3; clone_size: -; d_call: -; cdr3_nt: TGTGCCAGTAGTTCCCCCGGGGGAGTAAGGGCAGATACGCAGTATTTT; cdr3_aa: CASSSPGGVRADTQYF
v_call: TRBV5-1; j_call: TRBJ2-3; clone_size: -; d_call: TRBD2; cdr3_nt: TGCGCCAGCAGTCCGGCCGGGGGGGATACGCAGTATTTT; cdr3_aa: CASSPAGGDTQYF
v_call: TRBV7-9; j_call: TRBJ2-7; clone_size: few; d_call: TRBD1; cdr3_nt: TGTGCCAGCAGCCCTCTGGGACAGTCCTACGAGCAGTACTTC; cdr3_aa: CASSPLGQSYEQYF
v_call: TRBV9; j_call: TRBJ2-5; clone_size: -; d_call: -; cdr3_nt: TGTGCCAGCAGCCAGGGGCAAGAGACCCAGTACTTC; cdr3_aa: CASSQGQETQYF